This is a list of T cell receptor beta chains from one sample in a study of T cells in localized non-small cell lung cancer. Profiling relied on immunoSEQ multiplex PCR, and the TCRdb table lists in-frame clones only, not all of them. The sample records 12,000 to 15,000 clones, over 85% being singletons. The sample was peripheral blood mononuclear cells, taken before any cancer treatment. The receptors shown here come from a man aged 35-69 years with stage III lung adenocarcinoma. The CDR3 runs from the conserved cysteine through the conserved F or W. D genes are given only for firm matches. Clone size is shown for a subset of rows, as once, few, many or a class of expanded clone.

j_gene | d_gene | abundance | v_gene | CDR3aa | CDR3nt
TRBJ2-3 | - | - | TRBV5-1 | CASSLVASTDTQYF | TGCGCCAGCAGCTTGGTAGCGAGCACAGATACGCAGTATTTT
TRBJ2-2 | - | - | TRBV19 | CASSPAVNTGELFF | TGTGCCAGTAGCCCCGCAGTCAACACCGGGGAGCTGTTTTTT
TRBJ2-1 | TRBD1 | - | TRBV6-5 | CASSQRQGSDEQFF | TGTGCCAGCAGCCAGAGACAGGGGTCCGATGAGCAGTTCTTC
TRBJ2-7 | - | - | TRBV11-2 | CASSFGTSTYEQYF | TGTGCCAGCAGCTTCGGGACTTCCACCTACGAGCAGTACTTC
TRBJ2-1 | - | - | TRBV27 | CASSLSWSSYNEQFF | TGTGCCAGCAGTTTATCGTGGAGCTCCTACAATGAGCAGTTCTTC
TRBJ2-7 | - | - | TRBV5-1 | CASSLGRISYEQYF | TGCGCCAGCAGCTTGGGGCGGATCTCCTACGAGCAGTACTTC
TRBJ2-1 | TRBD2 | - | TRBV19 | CASSILGGYRSGGSYNEQFF | TGTGCCAGTAGTATATTAGGGGGGTACCGTAGCGGGGGCTCCTACAATGAGCAGTTCTTC
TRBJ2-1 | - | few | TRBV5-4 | CASSLAGSPNEQFF | TGTGCCAGCAGCTTGGCCGGGAGCCCCAATGAGCAGTTCTTC
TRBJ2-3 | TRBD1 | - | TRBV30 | CAWSVLDRGLYF | TGTGCCTGGAGTGTACTGGACAGGGGTTTGTATTTT
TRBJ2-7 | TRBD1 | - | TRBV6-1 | CASSEDRVGVREQYF | TGTGCCAGCAGTGAGGACAGGGTGGGGGTGAGGGAGCAGTACTTC
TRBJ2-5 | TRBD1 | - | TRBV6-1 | CASRQGVVETQYF | TGTGCCAGCAGACAGGGGGTCGTCGAGACCCAGTACTTC
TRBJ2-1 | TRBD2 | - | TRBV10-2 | CASSLTLAGSYNEQFF | TGCGCCAGCAGTCTCACCCTAGCGGGATCCTACAATGAGCAGTTCTTC
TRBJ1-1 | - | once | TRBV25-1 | CASKDLRDAFF | TGTGCCAGCAAGGACCTACGAGACGCTTTCTTT